This is a list of T cell receptor beta chains from one sample in a study of OX40 agonist ivuxolimab in advanced cancers. The protocol was immunoSEQ multiplex PCR, while the TCRdb copy is restricted to in-frame clones and leaves out a portion. The sample consists of approximately 51,000 clones, around 77% of them appearing once. Sequencing was performed on CD4+ or CD8+ T cells sorted from blood, taken in a trial of the OX40 agonist ivuxolimab. All receptors come from an adult with an advanced solid tumor such as melanoma, head and neck, liver or kidney cancer. The CDR3 runs from the conserved cysteine through the conserved F or W. The order of the fields is D gene, V gene, J gene, clone size, CDR3 protein, CDR3 DNA. The D gene is left open where the match is weak. Clone size is shown for a subset of rows, as once, few, many or a class of expanded clone.

d_call: .
v_call: TRBV6-5
j_call: TRBJ2-7
clone_size: .
cdr3_aa: CASGGQSYEQYF
cdr3_nt: TGTGCCAGCGGAGGACAGTCCTACGAGCAGTACTTC

d_call: TRBD2
v_call: TRBV4-1
j_call: TRBJ2-1
clone_size: few
cdr3_aa: CASSQAGGLAFLNEQFF
cdr3_nt: TGCGCCAGCAGCCAAGCTGGGGGACTAGCTTTTCTGAATGAGCAGTTCTTC

d_call: TRBD2
v_call: TRBV27
j_call: TRBJ2-7
clone_size: .
cdr3_aa: CASSLGGTSGYEQYF
cdr3_nt: TGTGCCAGCAGTTTAGGGGGGACTAGCGGTTACGAGCAGTACTTC

d_call: TRBD2
v_call: TRBV29-1
j_call: TRBJ2-3
clone_size: .
cdr3_aa: CSETSGGTDTQYF
cdr3_nt: TGCAGCGAGACTAGCGGGGGCACAGATACGCAGTATTTT

d_call: .
v_call: TRBV9
j_call: TRBJ1-3
clone_size: .
cdr3_aa: CASSVDTANSGNTIYF
cdr3_nt: TGTGCCAGCAGCGTAGATACGGCTAACTCTGGAAACACCATATATTTT

d_call: .
v_call: TRBV2
j_call: TRBJ2-7
clone_size: .
cdr3_aa: CASRRQNRVNYEQYF
cdr3_nt: TGTGCCAGCAGAAGACAGAATAGAGTCAACTACGAGCAGTACTTC

d_call: TRBD1
v_call: TRBV18
j_call: TRBJ1-3
clone_size: .
cdr3_aa: CASSPLQPGQASGNTIYF
cdr3_nt: TGTGCCAGCTCACCTTTACAACCGGGACAGGCCTCTGGAAACACCATATATTTT

d_call: .
v_call: TRBV29-1
j_call: TRBJ2-3
clone_size: .
cdr3_aa: CSADLSTDTQYF
cdr3_nt: TGCAGCGCCGATCTCAGCACAGATACGCAGTATTTT

d_call: .
v_call: TRBV29-1
j_call: TRBJ1-1
clone_size: .
cdr3_aa: CSVDLGGNTEAFF
cdr3_nt: TGCAGCGTTGATTTGGGAGGGAACACTGAAGCTTTCTTT

d_call: .
v_call: TRBV5-4
j_call: TRBJ1-4
clone_size: .
cdr3_aa: CASSSPGEKLFF
cdr3_nt: TGTGCCAGCAGTTCCCCAGGGGAAAAACTGTTTTTT

d_call: .
v_call: TRBV15
j_call: TRBJ1-2
clone_size: few
cdr3_aa: CATSRDPRLDGYTF
cdr3_nt: TGTGCCACCAGCAGAGATCCGAGACTGGATGGCTACACCTTC

d_call: .
v_call: TRBV2
j_call: TRBJ2-1
clone_size: .
cdr3_aa: CASRGGPWDEQFF
cdr3_nt: TGTGCCAGCAGGGGAGGACCTTGGGATGAGCAGTTCTTC

d_call: .
v_call: TRBV7-9
j_call: TRBJ1-2
clone_size: medium-sized
cdr3_aa: CASSFGAGNYGYTF
cdr3_nt: TGTGCCAGCAGCTTCGGGGCGGGTAACTATGGCTACACCTTC

d_call: TRBD1
v_call: TRBV28
j_call: TRBJ1-3
clone_size: .
cdr3_aa: CASSLLGGQEGTIYF
cdr3_nt: TGTGCCAGCAGTTTACTAGGGGGCCAGGAGGGCACCATATATTTT

d_call: .
v_call: TRBV7-2
j_call: TRBJ1-5
clone_size: .
cdr3_aa: CASSLQEAQPQHF
cdr3_nt: TGTGCCAGCAGTTTACAGGAGGCCCAGCCCCAGCATTTT

d_call: .
v_call: TRBV19
j_call: TRBJ2-3
clone_size: .
cdr3_aa: CASSIGLLTDTQYF
cdr3_nt: TGTGCCAGTAGTATTGGACTTCTCACAGATACGCAGTATTTT

d_call: .
v_call: TRBV19
j_call: TRBJ2-7
clone_size: few
cdr3_aa: CASSIGSGNEQYF
cdr3_nt: TGTGCCAGTAGTATAGGATCGGGTAACGAGCAGTACTTC

d_call: .
v_call: TRBV14
j_call: TRBJ2-4
clone_size: .
cdr3_aa: CASSQETGVVKNIQYF
cdr3_nt: TGTGCCAGCAGCCAAGAGACGGGAGTTGTTAAAAACATTCAGTACTTC

d_call: .
v_call: TRBV5-1
j_call: TRBJ2-3
clone_size: .
cdr3_aa: CASSSGLALSSTDTQYF
cdr3_nt: TGCGCCAGCAGCTCGGGACTGGCTCTGTCTAGCACAGATACGCAGTATTTT

d_call: TRBD2
v_call: TRBV7-9
j_call: TRBJ2-1
clone_size: .
cdr3_aa: CASSLATSGVNEQFF
cdr3_nt: TGTGCCAGCAGCTTAGCGACTAGCGGAGTTAATGAGCAGTTCTTC

d_call: .
v_call: TRBV2
j_call: TRBJ2-3
clone_size: .
cdr3_aa: CASTEQTTSTDTQYF
cdr3_nt: TGTGCCAGCACCGAACAGACAACTAGCACAGATACGCAGTATTTT

d_call: .
v_call: TRBV28
j_call: TRBJ1-2
clone_size: .
cdr3_aa: CASSPAWPPLGYTF
cdr3_nt: TGTGCCAGCAGCCCCGCGTGGCCGCCCCTGGGCTACACCTTC

d_call: .
v_call: TRBV6-9
j_call: TRBJ1-1
clone_size: .
cdr3_aa: CASTVSHTGEAFF
cdr3_nt: TGTGCCAGCACTGTAAGCCATACGGGGGAAGCTTTCTTT

d_call: TRBD2
v_call: TRBV6-1
j_call: TRBJ2-7
clone_size: few
cdr3_aa: CAGKREGPYEQYF
cdr3_nt: TGTGCCGGCAAGCGGGAGGGCCCCTACGAGCAGTACTTC

d_call: .
v_call: TRBV6-5
j_call: TRBJ2-5
clone_size: .
cdr3_aa: CASSGTPNQETQYF
cdr3_nt: TGTGCCAGCAGTGGGACACCTAACCAAGAGACCCAGTACTTC

d_call: .
v_call: TRBV9
j_call: TRBJ1-6
clone_size: few
cdr3_aa: CASSVKGGVLNSPLHF
cdr3_nt: TGTGCCAGCAGCGTAAAGGGGGGGGTGCTTAATTCACCCCTCCACTTT

d_call: .
v_call: TRBV28
j_call: TRBJ1-1
clone_size: .
cdr3_aa: CASSLQGVDTEAFF
cdr3_nt: TGTGCCAGCAGTTTACAGGGCGTTGACACTGAAGCTTTCTTT

d_call: TRBD2
v_call: TRBV5-4
j_call: TRBJ2-1
clone_size: .
cdr3_aa: CASTLMGGRANEQFF
cdr3_nt: TGTGCCAGCACCTTAATGGGGGGGAGGGCCAATGAGCAGTTCTTC

d_call: TRBD2
v_call: TRBV7-8
j_call: TRBJ2-2
clone_size: .
cdr3_aa: CASSRGLAGGDGELFF
cdr3_nt: TGTGCCAGCAGCCGGGGCCTAGCGGGAGGGGACGGGGAGCTGTTTTTT

d_call: .
v_call: TRBV28
j_call: TRBJ1-5
clone_size: .
cdr3_aa: CASRLSNLGQPQHF
cdr3_nt: TGTGCCAGCAGGTTAAGCAACCTAGGTCAGCCCCAGCATTTT

d_call: .
v_call: TRBV2
j_call: TRBJ1-5
clone_size: .
cdr3_aa: CASSAGYSNQPQHF
cdr3_nt: TGTGCCAGCAGTGCAGGGTATAGCAATCAGCCCCAGCATTTT

d_call: .
v_call: TRBV11-1
j_call: TRBJ1-3
clone_size: .
cdr3_aa: CASSFGDGTGNTIYF
cdr3_nt: TGTGCCAGCAGCTTCGGCGACGGGACTGGAAACACCATATATTTT

d_call: .
v_call: TRBV10-1
j_call: TRBJ2-2
clone_size: .
cdr3_aa: CASSRDWQTGELFF
cdr3_nt: TGCGCCAGCAGCCGGGACTGGCAGACCGGGGAGCTGTTTTTT

d_call: .
v_call: TRBV4-1
j_call: TRBJ2-3
clone_size: .
cdr3_aa: CASSQASSTDTQYF
cdr3_nt: TGCGCCAGCAGCCAGGCATCTAGCACAGATACGCAGTATTTT

d_call: .
v_call: TRBV7-6
j_call: TRBJ2-7
clone_size: .
cdr3_aa: CASSLVSSGYEQYF
cdr3_nt: TGTGCCAGCAGCTTAGTTTCGAGTGGGTACGAGCAGTACTTC

d_call: TRBD2
v_call: TRBV5-1
j_call: TRBJ2-1
clone_size: .
cdr3_aa: CASSLGTSGSQQFF
cdr3_nt: TGCGCCAGCAGCTTGGGGACTAGCGGGAGTCAGCAGTTCTTC

d_call: .
v_call: TRBV4-1
j_call: TRBJ2-2
clone_size: .
cdr3_aa: CASSPLGSGQNTGELFF
cdr3_nt: TGCGCCAGCAGCCCGCTTGGGAGCGGTCAAAACACCGGGGAGCTGTTTTTT

d_call: .
v_call: TRBV2
j_call: TRBJ2-7
clone_size: once
cdr3_aa: CASSVMTRPEQYF
cdr3_nt: TGTGCCAGCAGTGTAATGACTAGACCCGAGCAGTACTTC

d_call: TRBD1
v_call: TRBV18
j_call: TRBJ1-6
clone_size: .
cdr3_aa: CASAGDRHSPLHF
cdr3_nt: TGTGCCAGCGCAGGGGACAGGCATTCACCCCTCCACTTT

d_call: TRBD2
v_call: TRBV10-3
j_call: TRBJ2-2
clone_size: once
cdr3_aa: CATQRESTGELFF
cdr3_nt: TGTGCCACCCAGCGGGAGAGCACCGGGGAGCTGTTTTTT

d_call: .
v_call: TRBV5-4
j_call: TRBJ1-1
clone_size: .
cdr3_aa: CASSLDAPGLEAFF
cdr3_nt: TGTGCCAGCAGCTTGGATGCCCCGGGACTTGAAGCTTTCTTT

d_call: .
v_call: TRBV2
j_call: TRBJ2-5
clone_size: .
cdr3_aa: CASSGQETQYF
cdr3_nt: TGTGCCAGCAGCGGCCAAGAGACCCAGTACTTC

d_call: .
v_call: TRBV19
j_call: TRBJ2-3
clone_size: .
cdr3_aa: CASSIQRTNTDTQYF
cdr3_nt: TGTGCCAGTAGTATCCAGCGGACTAACACAGATACGCAGTATTTT

d_call: TRBD2
v_call: TRBV4-1
j_call: TRBJ2-7
clone_size: few
cdr3_aa: CASSLLASGRGGSYEQYF
cdr3_nt: TGCGCCAGCAGCCTCCTAGCCAGCGGGAGGGGAGGCTCCTACGAGCAGTACTTC

d_call: TRBD1
v_call: TRBV5-4
j_call: TRBJ2-7
clone_size: many
cdr3_aa: CASSSGTGTFIEQYF
cdr3_nt: TGTGCCAGCAGCTCCGGGACAGGGACGTTTATCGAGCAGTACTTC

d_call: .
v_call: TRBV2
j_call: TRBJ2-4
clone_size: few
cdr3_aa: CASTLTPKARDF
cdr3_nt: TGTGCCAGCACCCTAACACCCAAGGCTCGAGACTTC

d_call: TRBD1
v_call: TRBV19
j_call: TRBJ1-2
clone_size: .
cdr3_aa: CASSTGTGIYGYTF
cdr3_nt: TGTGCCAGTAGTACGGGGACAGGGATCTATGGCTACACCTTC

d_call: .
v_call: TRBV23-1
j_call: TRBJ2-7
clone_size: .
cdr3_aa: CASSQIPVYEQYF
cdr3_nt: TGCGCCAGCAGTCAAATCCCAGTATACGAGCAGTACTTC

d_call: .
v_call: TRBV2
j_call: TRBJ1-2
clone_size: .
cdr3_aa: CASRGAGYGYTF
cdr3_nt: TGTGCCAGCCGGGGGGCCGGCTATGGCTACACCTTC

d_call: .
v_call: TRBV6-1
j_call: TRBJ1-6
clone_size: .
cdr3_aa: CASKPARRSPLHF
cdr3_nt: TGTGCCAGCAAACCGGCACGCAGGTCACCCCTCCACTTT

d_call: .
v_call: TRBV5-1
j_call: TRBJ2-3
clone_size: .
cdr3_aa: CASSLAVNWAGDTQYF
cdr3_nt: TGCGCCAGCAGCTTGGCGGTCAATTGGGCGGGAGATACGCAGTATTTT

d_call: TRBD1
v_call: TRBV10-3
j_call: TRBJ1-6
clone_size: .
cdr3_aa: CAIRTGMDSPLHF
cdr3_nt: TGTGCCATCAGGACAGGGATGGACTCACCCCTCCACTTT

d_call: TRBD2
v_call: TRBV5-1
j_call: TRBJ2-3
clone_size: .
cdr3_aa: CASSLGNSGRAADTQYF
cdr3_nt: TGCGCCAGCAGCTTGGGTAATAGCGGGAGGGCCGCAGATACGCAGTATTTT

d_call: TRBD2
v_call: TRBV7-8
j_call: TRBJ2-7
clone_size: .
cdr3_aa: CASSLLTSGRAYEQYF
cdr3_nt: TGTGCCAGCAGCCTACTAACTAGCGGGAGGGCCTACGAGCAGTACTTC

d_call: TRBD1
v_call: TRBV7-6
j_call: TRBJ1-5
clone_size: .
cdr3_aa: CASSPWTGDQPQHF
cdr3_nt: TGTGCCAGCAGCCCGTGGACAGGGGACCAGCCCCAGCATTTT

d_call: .
v_call: TRBV27
j_call: TRBJ1-2
clone_size: .
cdr3_aa: CASSGTGFYGYTF
cdr3_nt: TGTGCCAGCAGTGGAACAGGATTCTATGGCTACACCTTC

d_call: .
v_call: TRBV5-6
j_call: TRBJ1-4
clone_size: .
cdr3_aa: CASSPRGGAFNEKLFF
cdr3_nt: TGTGCCAGCAGCCCCCGAGGGGGAGCCTTTAATGAAAAACTGTTTTTT

d_call: .
v_call: TRBV6-1
j_call: TRBJ2-7
clone_size: few
cdr3_aa: CASLDRVRYEQYF
cdr3_nt: TGTGCCAGCCTTGACAGAGTTCGTTACGAGCAGTACTTC

d_call: TRBD1
v_call: TRBV18
j_call: TRBJ2-2
clone_size: .
cdr3_aa: CASSPPTGPANTGELFF
cdr3_nt: TGTGCCAGCTCACCCCCGACAGGGCCGGCGAACACCGGGGAGCTGTTTTTT